One sample yielded the 8 T cell receptor beta chains listed below, sequenced in a study of blood T cell repertoires in COVID-19 (dated by TCRdb to 2019 to 2021). The library was produced with the immunoSEQ multiplex PCR assay. The source is immuneACCESS, and TCRdb retained only in-frame sequences with V and J called. Part of the clones is not carried over; for the studies checked, unresolved V genes explain less than half of this, and the remainder is unexplained. The sample table holds 200,000 to 250,000 clones, of which approximately 90% were seen once. The ten top clones hold less than 15% of the sample. Material: peripheral blood. These receptors were obtained from a woman between 18 and 30 years old who had recovered from COVID-19.

The chain links TRBV24-1 to TRBJ2-1; 12 positions agree with TRBD2. The germline CDR1 and CDR2 sequences are KGHDR and SFDVKD. V was pared by 3 bases and J by 7 bases, with 3 bases of the junction left unmatched. The CDR3 runs 15 residues. CDR3 bases: TGTGCCACCAGTGATGGGCTAGCGGGAGGGAATGAGCAGTTCTTC. Its translation: CATSDGLAGGNEQFF.

The chain is built from TRBV9 and TRBJ1-5; D gene unclear. The CDR3 runs 14 residues. Trimming stripped 0 bases from V and 6 bases from J, with 10 bases between. Germline V lookup: CDR1 SGDLS, CDR2 YYNGEE. CDR3 nucleotide sequence: TGTGCCAGCAGCGTAGAGGGAAGCGGTCAGCCCCAGCATTTT. This sequence encodes CASSVEGSGQPQHF.

The gene calls are TRBV27 and TRBJ1-2, with TRBD1 matching 7 bases. Per germline, CDR1 MNHEY and CDR2 SMNVEV (reference sequence). The CDR3 has 15 residues. The V and J ends lost 3 bases and 5 bases, in that order; junction bases with no gene match: 9. In nucleotides, the CDR3 is TGTGCCAGCAGTTTGGGGCCTGGGACAGTATATGGCTACACCTTC. It yields the protein CASSLGPGTVYGYTF.

DNA of the CDR3: TGTGCCAGCAGCGTCCCCTCGAGGGGCGGGAGCTCCTACAATGAGCAGTTCTTC. Protein: CASSVPSRGGSSYNEQFF. V usage is TRBV9 and J usage is TRBJ2-1; 7 positions match TRBD2. V lost 2 bases, J lost 0 bases, and 11 bases stayed unmatched. Germline loops: CDR1 SGDLS, CDR2 YYNGEE. The CDR3 consists of 18 residues.

V is TRBV6-5 and J is TRBJ1-1; D is unclear. The CDR3 runs to 13 residues. CDR1 and CDR2 from the germline V gene are MNHEY and SVGAGI. Trimming cost V 2 bases and J 6 bases, with 10 bases left between them. Here the CDR3 reads CASSYRAPPEAFF. The CDR3, as DNA: TGTGCCAGCAGTTACCGCGCACCCCCTGAAGCTTTCTTT.

The chain is built from TRBV28 and TRBJ2-3; TRBD2 might be the D (7 bases). The CDR3 is made up of 18 amino acids. Germline V CDR1 and CDR2: MDHEN, SYDVKM. Deletions cut 0 bases from V and 4 bases from J, with 20 bases between. CDR3 loop: CASSLWGDKGRDADTQYF. CDR3 DNA: TGTGCCAGCAGTTTATGGGGGGACAAGGGGAGGGACGCAGATACGCAGTATTTT.

The chain couples TRBV18 to TRBJ2-3; a weak D match, TRBD2 (5 bases). From germline, CDR1 is KGHSH and CDR2 LQKENI. V was cut by 8 bases and J by 0 bases, with 18 bases left in between. The CDR3 totals 16 residues. CDR3 bases: TGTGCCAGCAACGACGTTATTGGCGGGAGCACAGATACGCAGTATTTT. Protein: CASNDVIGGSTDTQYF.

V usage is TRBV30 and J usage is TRBJ1-1; D gene ambiguous. The germline V gene encodes CDR1 GTSNPN and CDR2 SVGIG (reference sequence). V was cut by 3 bases and J by 1 base, with 6 bases left in between. The CDR3 has 12 residues. In nucleotides, the CDR3 is TGTGCCTGGAGGGGAGAGAACACTGAAGCTTTCTTT. Translating it yields CAWRGENTEAFF.